These T cell receptor beta chains were read from a single sample in a study of blood T cell repertoires in COVID-19. Assay: immunoSEQ multiplex PCR; the TCRdb copy retains only in-frame clones and omits some. This table has 310,000 or so clones, roughly 87% appearing once. The sample consisted of PBMCs or T cells enriched from blood (not recorded which). These receptors were taken from a woman aged 30 to 39 who had recovered from COVID-19. Both conserved end residues are part of each CDR3. The size field is filled for only some rows; it gives once, few, many or a size class.

v_call	j_call	clone_size	cdr3_aa
TRBV3-1/TRBV3-2	TRBJ2-1	-	CASSQLSGLADYNEQFF
TRBV15	TRBJ1-4	-	CATSRALGEKLFF
TRBV3-1/TRBV3-2	TRBJ2-5	-	CASSQEQIQETQYF
TRBV3-1/TRBV3-2	TRBJ1-5	-	CASSHGESNQPQHF
TRBV4-1	TRBJ2-7	-	CASSQVFFMGQDSYEQYF
TRBV7-2	TRBJ1-1	-	CASSLGGRLVEAFF
TRBV7-8	TRBJ2-1	-	CASSLVAGGLTNEQFF
TRBV5-4	TRBJ1-6	-	CASSSGGGGSPLHF
TRBV7-8	TRBJ1-2	-	CASSEGIYGYTF
TRBV20-1	TRBJ2-5	-	CSALQETQYF
TRBV2	TRBJ1-1	-	CADTGQGFTEAFF
TRBV2	TRBJ1-2	-	CASSENSLYGYTF
TRBV7-9	TRBJ1-1	-	CASSLTGTSTEAFF
TRBV30	TRBJ1-6	-	CAWSVRDRAISSDSPLHF
TRBV7-9	TRBJ1-1	-	CASSLGRGNTEAFF
TRBV6-5	TRBJ1-4	-	CASSSGSTGNEKLFF
TRBV6-1	TRBJ2-5	-	CASSESGGVEAQYF
TRBV4-1	TRBJ1-6	-	CASKPEGRSSYNSPLHF
TRBV9	TRBJ2-5	-	CASSVGAWETQYF
TRBV5-1	TRBJ2-5	-	CASTSRGQGETQYF
TRBV2	TRBJ2-2	-	CASSDGGLAGELFF
TRBV9	TRBJ2-7	-	CASSVGKGLDEQYF
TRBV19	TRBJ1-4	-	CASPPGQGDDEKLFF
TRBV13	TRBJ2-3	-	CASSLAPTDTQYF
TRBV4-3	TRBJ1-6	once	CASSQDERSSYNSPLHF
TRBV5-6	TRBJ2-5	-	CASSSSTGANQETQYF
TRBV5-1	TRBJ1-2	-	CASSPAGQNYGYTF
TRBV30	TRBJ1-1	-	CAWSQQDKAFF
TRBV5-1	TRBJ2-2	-	CASSLAAGGAGELFF
TRBV19	TRBJ1-4	-	CATKGVAEKLFF
TRBV5-3	TRBJ1-4	-	CARRLNREFNEKLFF
TRBV19	TRBJ1-1	-	CASSTTGSVEAFF
TRBV7-6	TRBJ2-2	-	CASSSATGRAAGELFF